This TCR beta chain was found in a study of CD8 T cells in Susac syndrome. Sequencing of TCR beta was performed on blood CD8+ T cells and on blood CD4+ T cells. Random hexamers served to reverse transcribe roughly 0.45 to 1 ug RNA. TCR beta CDR3 was amplified by immunoSEQ covering 54 Vbeta and 13 Jbeta. In TCRdb, the immunoSEQ multiplex PCR reads were re-called with MiXCR into one record per CDR3 protein. The data contain about 150,000 distinct CDR3 sequences, about 93% of them seen just once; the ten biggest clones take up roughly 0.1%. Germline assignment: CDR1 SGHTA and CDR2 FQGNSA. The CDR3 covers 13 residues. V was clipped by 3 bases and J by 1 base, with 6 bases between them.

The receptor's source is a human donor with multiple sclerosis. The V gene is TRBV7-2, the J gene TRBJ2-5; D gene ambiguous. The sample taken for sequencing was CD4+ T cells from PBMCs. This CDR3 reads CASSFPPQETQYF. The CDR3 coding sequence is TGTGCCAGCAGCTTCCCGCCCCAAGAGACCCAGTACTTC.